These 8 T cell receptor beta chains were sequenced from one sample in a study of human T cells and chemical hapten exposure. The time point here: healthy volunteer bleed at 6 weeks. Total RNA was isolated from whole blood that had not been fractionated. In TCRdb, the RACE reads were re-called with MiXCR into one record per CDR3 protein. The sample carries approximately 84,000 distinct CDR3 sequences, 8.6% recorded once. The specimen sequenced was whole blood. These receptors were obtained from a male donor in good health. Some clones in this sample may be carry-over from other donors' samples.

Only a few counts were recorded for this clonotype. The rearrangement joins TRBV10-3 to TRBJ1-1; tentatively, D is TRBD1 (6 bases). V gave up 2 bases and J gave up 1 base, with 14 bases separating them. This CDR3 is 16 amino acids long. Germline lookup yields CDR1 ENHRY and CDR2 SYGVKD. CDR3 sequence: CAISEEQGGENTEAFF. For the CDR3, the DNA is TGTGCCATCAGTGAGGAACAGGGAGGAGAGAACACTGAAGCTTTCTTT.

This clonotype occurred once. The gene calls are TRBV29-1 and TRBJ2-7; D is undetermined. The CDR3 loop spans 12 amino acids. V was shortened by 5 bases and J by 5 bases, with 13 bases between the two germline ends. From germline, CDR1 is SQVTM and CDR2 ANQGSEA. CDR3 region: CSVLVRLNEQYF. Here the CDR3 DNA reads TGCAGCGTTCTGGTCAGGTTAAACGAGCAGTACTTC.

The V gene is TRBV7-2, the J gene TRBJ2-2; 15 positions agree with TRBD2. This CDR3 has 16 amino acids. Germline assignment: CDR1 SGHTA and CDR2 FQGNSA. J was trimmed by 8 bases and V by 5 bases; bases with no gene match: 6. The DNA of the CDR3 is TGTGCCAGCAGCCCCGGACTAGCGGGAGGGCCTGGGGAGCTGTTTTTT. This encodes CASSPGLAGGPGELFF.

V gene TRBV5-1 combines with J gene TRBJ1-2; D is uncertain. Germline values: CDR1 SGHRS, CDR2 YFSETQ. Trimming stripped 0 bases from V and 4 bases from J, with 13 bases between. The length of the CDR3 is 15 residues. The CDR3 here is CASSLALGDSYGYTF. CDR3 nucleotide sequence: TGCGCCAGCAGCTTGGCCCTTGGCGATTCCTATGGCTACACCTTC.

Only a few counts were recorded for this clonotype. The chain joins TRBV6-6 to TRBJ1-3; TRBD1 might be the D (5 bases). The CDR3 totals 16 residues. The V end was cut by 7 bases, the J end by 0 bases, with 16 bases between. Per the germline V gene, CDR1 is MNHNY and CDR2 is SVGAGI (reference sequence). The CDR3 region is CASTPGGTTSGNTIYF. CDR3 in DNA: TGTGCCAGCACCCCTGGGGGAACCACCTCTGGAAACACCATATATTTT.

The genes are TRBV12-3 or TRBV12-4 and TRBJ1-5, with D tentatively TRBD1 (6 bases). Trimming removed 6 bases at V and 0 bases at J, with 12 bases between. CDR3 length: 15 residues. The CDR3, as DNA: TGTGCCAGCAGCTCCACAGGGAATAGCAATCAGCCCCAGCATTTT. Translating it yields CASSSTGNSNQPQHF.

This clonotype was recorded a few times. The rearrangement links TRBV27 to TRBJ2-5, with D perhaps TRBD1 (5 bases). The CDR3 totals 14 residues. V lost 2 bases and J 5 bases, leaving 12 bases between the germline ends. Per the germline V gene, CDR1 is MNHEY and CDR2 is SMNVEV (reference sequence). This CDR3 reads CASSLGASWETQYF. In nucleotides, the CDR3 is TGTGCCAGCAGTTTAGGGGCAAGCTGGGAGACCCAGTACTTC.

The V and J genes are TRBV29-1 and TRBJ2-2; D is unclear. The CDR3 is 14 residues long. Trimming took 7 bases from V and 5 from J, leaving 17 bases between them. Germline loops: CDR1 SQVTM, CDR2 ANQGSEA. The CDR3 loop is CSAQSRSWTGELFF. In DNA form, the CDR3 reads TGCAGCGCCCAGAGTCGTTCCTGGACCGGGGAGCTGTTTTTT.